The T cell receptor (beta chain) under discussion was sequenced for a study of blood T cell repertoires in COVID-19. CDR1 LGHDT and CDR2 YNNKEL come from the germline V gene (reference sequence). The CDR3 runs 15 residues. J was trimmed by 2 bases and V by 9 bases; bases with no gene match: 8. Seattle-derived patients entered the study during active infection and were followed longitudinally. Only in-frame clones appear in the TCRdb table, and some are missing; sequencing was by immunoSEQ multiplex PCR. The sample carries more than 300,000 clones, approximately 88% recorded once. This chain uses TRBV3-1 (or the pseudogene TRBV3-2) with TRBJ2-2; 8 nucleotides line up with TRBD1. The TCR sequence derives from a woman in her thirties with COVID-19, enrolled during active disease. Source material: peripheral blood. The chain's CDR3 is CASGGQAINTGELFF. Written as DNA, the CDR3 is TGTGCCAGTGGGGGACAGGCCATAAACACCGGGGAGCTGTTTTTT.